Listed here are 28 T cell receptor beta chains from one sample, sequenced in a study of OX40 agonist ivuxolimab in advanced cancers. Only in-frame clones appear in the TCRdb table, and some are missing; sequencing was by immunoSEQ multiplex PCR. Of about 81,000 clones in the sample, 80% to 90% were seen once. This specimen was CD4+ or CD8+ T cells sorted from blood, taken in a trial of the OX40 agonist ivuxolimab. The receptors here all came from an adult with an advanced solid tumor such as melanoma, head and neck, liver or kidney cancer.

CDR3: CASTRGRGNEKLFF. The CDR3 nucleotides read TGCGCCAGCACCCGGGGCAGGGGTAATGAAAAACTGTTTTTT. The V call is TRBV10-2, the J call TRBJ1-4; possibly TRBD1 for D (6 bases). The V end lost 7 bases, the J end lost 4 bases, and 13 bases lay between the germline ends. Germline-derived CDR1 and CDR2 are WSHSY and SAAADI. The CDR3 length is 14 residues.

The chain is built from TRBV7-3 and TRBJ2-7; unclear D gene. Trimming removed 2 bases at V and 6 bases at J, with 11 bases between. Germline CDR1 reads SGHTA; CDR2 reads FQGTGA. CDR3 length: 13 amino acids. CDR3 nucleotide sequence: TGTGCCAGCAGCTTATTCGGGTCCGGCGAGCAGTACTTC. It yields the protein CASSLFGSGEQYF. Full variable domain (rest looked up from reference TRBV7-3 and TRBJ2-7): GAGVSQTPSNKVTEKGKYVELRCDPISGHTALYWYRQSLGQGPEFLIYFQGTGAADDSGLPNDRFFAVRPEGSVSTLKIQRTERGDSAVYLCASSLFGSGEQYFGPGTRLTVT.

V and J are TRBV28 and TRBJ1-2, with 11 bases fitting TRBD1. The germline CDR1 and CDR2 sequences are MDHEN and SYDVKM. V lost 6 bases to trimming and J lost 0 bases; unmatched junction nucleotides: 21. The CDR3 consists of 21 residues. CDR3 DNA sequence: TGTGCCAGCAGCCGTTTGGACCTCTCTAGGACAGGGGGCACCTCTAACTATGGCTACACCTTC. Translated, it gives CASSRLDLSRTGGTSNYGYTF.

V gene TRBV9 combines with J gene TRBJ2-7; D is undetermined. The germline V and J ends were trimmed by 0 bases and 5 bases, with 12 bases remaining between them. Per the germline V gene, CDR1 is SGDLS and CDR2 is YYNGEE. This CDR3 is built from 14 residues. CDR3 protein: CASSVAPSWDEQYF. CDR3 nucleotide sequence: TGTGCCAGCAGCGTAGCGCCCTCCTGGGACGAGCAGTACTTC.

V usage is TRBV5-1 and J usage is TRBJ1-1; maybe TRBD1 (6 bases). Germline V gives CDR1 SGHRS, CDR2 YFSETQ. V dropped 4 bases and J dropped 0 bases, with 13 bases sitting between them. This CDR3 is 15 amino acids long. The CDR3 reads CASSPGTPMNTEAFF. CDR3 nucleotide sequence: TGCGCCAGCAGCCCTGGGACACCGATGAACACTGAAGCTTTCTTT.

J is TRBJ1-5 and V is TRBV21-1. TRBV21-1 corresponds to a pseudogene. The CDR3 runs to 17 residues. CDR3 sequence (DNA): TGTGCCAGCAGCAAAAGAGGGGCGCCGAGGCGGAGTCAGCCCCAGCATTTT. This gives the protein CASSKRGAPRRSQPQHF.

The chain links TRBV5-4 to TRBJ2-5; a possible D gene is TRBD2 (6 bases). V was shortened by 3 bases and J by 0 bases, with 9 bases between the two germline ends. Germline V CDR1 and CDR2: SGHNT, YYREEE (reference sequence). There are 14 residues in the CDR3. CDR3 residues: CASSSRGDQETQYF. The CDR3 DNA reads TGTGCCAGCAGCTCGCGGGGAGACCAAGAGACCCAGTACTTC.

The V and J genes are TRBV7-2 and TRBJ1-6; D possibly corresponds to TRBD1 (5 bases). Trimming shortened V by 8 bases and J by 5 bases, and 16 bases separated the two germline ends. Germline CDR1 is SGHTA and CDR2 is FQGNSA. The CDR3 runs 15 residues. The CDR3 DNA sequence: TGTGCCAGCCAAACTTCCGGGACTGATAATTCACCCCTCCACTTT. Translating gives CASQTSGTDNSPLHF.

This chain connects TRBV27 to TRBJ2-1; perhaps TRBD2 as D (6 bases). Germline loops: CDR1 MNHEY, CDR2 SMNVEV (reference sequence). CDR3 size: 13 residues. Trimming took 6 bases from V and 9 from J, leaving 15 bases between them. The CDR3 loop is CASRFRRGGEQFF. CDR3 DNA: TGTGCCAGCAGATTCCGGAGGGGAGGTGAGCAGTTCTTC.

The chain carries TRBV5-1 and TRBJ2-5, with D possibly being TRBD1 or TRBD2 (6 bases each). The CDR3 consists of 16 residues. Per germline, CDR1 SGHRS and CDR2 YFSETQ. The V and J ends lost 4 bases and 9 bases respectively, with 25 bases between them. CDR3 amino acids: CASSNLFGGASGAQYF. In DNA form, the CDR3 reads TGCGCCAGCAGCAACCTTTTCGGGGGCGCCTCAGGGGCCCAGTACTTC.

The gene calls are TRBV7-3 and TRBJ1-5, with 7 bases identical to TRBD1. The CDR3 contains 22 residues. The ends lost 1 base at V and 7 bases at J; junction bases unmatched: 28. Germline V gene sequence: CDR1 SGHTA, CDR2 FQGTGA. The CDR3 is CASSLISFRSKPKTGQGQPQHF. CDR3 in DNA: TGTGCCAGCAGCTTAATAAGTTTTCGGTCGAAACCTAAGACAGGGCAGGGCCAGCCCCAGCATTTT.

The J gene is TRBJ2-7, the V gene TRBV18, with TRBD1 matching over 8 bases. V shed 6 bases, J shed 6 bases, and the junction held 7 bases outside the gene matches. The CDR3 covers 13 residues. The germline CDR1 and CDR2 sequences are KGHSH and LQKENI. This CDR3 reads CASSDGQGAEQYF. The CDR3 nucleotides read TGTGCCAGCTCGGACGGGCAGGGGGCCGAGCAGTACTTC.

The chain couples TRBV5-1 to TRBJ2-1; the match to TRBD2 covers 12 bases. The germline V gene has CDR1 SGHRS and CDR2 YFSETQ. Trimming at V came to 4 bases and at J to 9 bases, leaving 2 bases not matched to a gene. The CDR3 runs to 13 residues. This CDR3 is CASSVTSGGEQFF. The CDR3 bases are TGCGCCAGCAGCGTGACTAGCGGGGGTGAGCAGTTCTTC.

The V and J genes are TRBV4-3 and TRBJ2-1; 11 bases map to TRBD2. Trimming removed 0 bases from V and 0 bases from J; junction bases left unmatched: 16. CDR1 is LGHNA, CDR2 YSLEER, per germline. The CDR3 loop spans 22 amino acids. As DNA, the CDR3 is TGCGCCAGCAGCCAAGAAATGTTGCTAGCGGGAGGCCAGATAAGCTCCTACAATGAGCAGTTCTTC. Translation: CASSQEMLLAGGQISSYNEQFF.

There are a few counts of this clone. The chain employs TRBV27 and TRBJ1-1; 8 positions agree with TRBD1. This CDR3 spans 15 amino acids. The V and J ends lost 4 bases and 1 base, in that order; junction bases with no gene match: 5. Germline lookup yields CDR1 MNHEY and CDR2 SMNVEV (reference sequence). In DNA, the CDR3 is TGTGCCAGCAGTTCGGACAGGGTTCGGAACACTGAAGCTTTCTTT. Protein product: CASSSDRVRNTEAFF.

This clone has a single count. The V gene is TRBV9, the J gene TRBJ2-7; TRBD2 matches 10 bases. Per the germline V gene, CDR1 is SGDLS and CDR2 is YYNGEE. There are 16 residues in the CDR3. The ends lost 0 bases at V and 3 bases at J; junction bases unmatched: 6. CDR3 nucleotides: TGTGCCAGCAGCGTAGCTACTAGCGGGACTAGCTACGAGCAGTACTTC. Translating gives CASSVATSGTSYEQYF.

The chain carries TRBV5-6 and TRBJ2-7; D may match TRBD1 or TRBD2 (5 bases each). Between the trimmed V and J ends, which lost 0 bases and 6 bases, there was a span of 10 bases. Germline CDR1 SGHDT, CDR2 YYEEEE. CDR3 length equals 13 residues. CDR3 region: CASSLAGTREQYF. Written as DNA, the CDR3 is TGTGCCAGCAGCTTGGCTGGGACGCGCGAGCAGTACTTC. Full variable domain (rest looked up from reference TRBV5-6 and TRBJ2-7): DAGVTQSPTHLIKTRGQQVTLRCSPKSGHDTVSWYQQALGQGPQFIFQYYEEEERQRGNFPDRFSGHQFPNYSSELNVNALLLGDSALYLCASSLAGTREQYFGPGTRLTVT.

This clone has just a few counts. The V and J genes are TRBV19 and TRBJ2-2; D unclear. The CDR3 covers 15 residues. In germline, CDR1 is LNHDA, CDR2 SQIVND (reference sequence). Trimming left V 7 bases short and J 3 bases short, with 15 bases between. CDR3 sequence (DNA): TGTGCCAGTATCCCCCCCGTAGGGTACACCGGGGAGCTGTTTTTT. Amino acid sequence: CASIPPVGYTGELFF.

CDR3 region: CASSKTTSEGTDTQYF. In nucleotides, the CDR3 is TGTGCCAGCAGCAAAACGACTAGCGAAGGCACAGATACGCAGTATTTT. V gene TRBV27 combines with J gene TRBJ2-3, with TRBD2 identical over 8 bases. The CDR3 totals 16 residues. With 6 bases clipped from V and 1 base from J, the junction kept 9 bases outside the gene matches. CDR1 is MNHEY, CDR2 SMNVEV, per germline (reference sequence).

The chain joins TRBV10-3 to TRBJ2-5; D is possibly TRBD1 (6 bases). The CDR3 length is 18 residues. The germline V and J ends were trimmed by 7 bases and 5 bases, with 29 bases remaining between them. Germline CDR1 ENHRY, CDR2 SYGVKD. CDR3 sequence (DNA): TGTGCCATCATCGACCCCCCCCAGGGGTACTCCCAAGCGGAGACCCAGTACTTC. This gives the protein CAIIDPPQGYSQAETQYF.

The chain joins TRBV27 to TRBJ2-1, with 8 bases lining up with TRBD2. The CDR3 covers 14 residues. From germline, CDR1 is MNHEY and CDR2 SMNVEV (reference sequence). J was trimmed by 1 base and V by 9 bases; bases with no gene match: 5. Here the CDR3 reads CASGREGSYNEQFF. DNA of the CDR3: TGTGCCAGTGGCCGGGAGGGTTCCTACAATGAGCAGTTCTTC.

This chain connects TRBV7-2 to TRBJ2-1; 10 nucleotides agree with TRBD2. The CDR3 runs to 15 residues. CDR1 is SGHTA, CDR2 FQGNSA, per germline. The J segment lost 6 bases and the V segment lost 0 bases, leaving 2 bases of the junction unmatched. CDR3 nucleotides: TGTGCCAGCAGCTTAGCCGGGACTAGCGTCAATGAGCAGTTCTTC. This encodes CASSLAGTSVNEQFF.

V gene TRBV15 combines with J gene TRBJ2-5, with TRBD1 as a possible D gene (6 bases). Germline CDR1 and CDR2: LNHNV and YYDKDF (reference sequence). The length of the CDR3 is 13 residues. Trimming took 0 bases from V and 5 from J, leaving 7 bases between them. The CDR3 DNA is TGTGCCACCAGCAGAGAGAGGGGGGAGACCCAGTACTTC. This sequence encodes CATSRERGETQYF.

The V call is TRBV27, the J call TRBJ2-7; 7 bases fit TRBD1. V lost 6 bases and J lost 1; bases outside the gene matches: 6. From germline, CDR1 is MNHEY and CDR2 SMNVEV (reference sequence). This CDR3 has 14 amino acids. The CDR3: CASSGTAASYEQYF. CDR3 sequence (DNA): TGTGCCAGCAGCGGGACAGCGGCTTCCTACGAGCAGTACTTC.

The rearrangement links TRBV6-6 to TRBJ2-2; possibly TRBD2 for D (6 bases). The germline V gene encodes CDR1 MNHNY and CDR2 SVGAGI (reference sequence). Trimming cost V 5 bases and J 2 bases, with 12 bases left between them. This CDR3 spans 15 amino acids. CDR3 loop: CASSPELANTGELFF. The CDR3 DNA follows: TGTGCCAGCAGTCCCGAACTAGCCAACACCGGGGAGCTGTTTTTT.

To note about this clone: Other DNA sequences in this specimen translate into the identical CDR3. This chain links TRBV7-9 with TRBJ2-3; D not certain. Germline loops: CDR1 SEHNR, CDR2 FQNEAQ (reference sequence). The CDR3 covers 12 residues. Deletions cut 4 bases from V and 3 bases from J, with 5 bases between. CDR3 loop: CASSSLTDTQYF. The CDR3, as DNA: TGTGCCAGCAGCTCCCTTACAGATACGCAGTATTTT. The complete variable domain, with remaining parts taken from reference TRBV7-9 and TRBJ2-3, reads DTGVSQNPRHKITKRGQNVTFRCDPISEHNRLYWYRQTLGQGPEFLTYFQNEAQLEKSRLLSDRFSAERPKGSFSTLEIQRTEQGDSAMYLCASSSLTDTQYFGPGTRLTVL.

J is TRBJ1-2 and V is TRBV29-1; D ambiguous. With 3 bases removed from V and 2 bases from J, the gap between germline ends came to 16 bases. The germline V gene has CDR1 SQVTM and CDR2 ANQGSEA. CDR3 length equals 15 residues. The CDR3 reads CSVEREGGKNYGYTF. The CDR3 DNA is TGCAGCGTTGAGAGGGAGGGTGGGAAGAACTATGGCTACACCTTC.

V and J are TRBV5-1 and TRBJ2-3, with D maybe TRBD1 (5 bases). The CDR3 covers 14 residues. V was pared by 0 bases and J by 4 bases, with 9 bases between. Germline V gives CDR1 SGHRS, CDR2 YFSETQ. CDR3 loop: CASSLGQPADTQYF. As DNA, the CDR3 is TGCGCCAGCAGCTTGGGACAGCCCGCAGATACGCAGTATTTT.